Listed below are T cell receptor beta chains from one sample, sequenced in a study of Graves' ophthalmopathy and Graves' hyperthyroidism. TCRdb analysed the multiplex PCR reads with MiXCR anew, one entry per CDR3 protein. The sample consists of more than 1,000,000 distinct CDR3 sequences, 35% to 45% of them appearing once. Sequences were obtained from peripheral blood or thyroid tissue (not recorded which). These receptors came from an adult man with Graves' hyperthyroidism. CDR3s include the opening cysteine and the closing phenylalanine or tryptophan. The D gene is left open where the match is weak. Size is stated for part of the rows, as once, few or many counts, or as a class when the clone is expanded.

length,J,size,V,D,DNA,CDR3
15,TRBJ1-3,few,TRBV3-1,TRBD1,TGTGCCAGCAGCGCCGGGACAGGGGGCGCAGACACCATATATTTT,CASSAGTGGADTIYF
12,TRBJ1-5,-,TRBV24-1,-,TGTGCTAGGGGGGACACAAATCAGCCCCAGCATTTT,CARGDTNQPQHF
14,TRBJ2-3,few,TRBV7-7,-,TGTGCCAGCAGCTTAGCGGGAAGAGGAGATACGCAGTATTTT,CASSLAGRGDTQYF
16,TRBJ2-7,-,TRBV10-2,TRBD2,TGCGCCAGCAGTGCTAGAAAGACTAGCGGGAGCTACGAGCAGTACTTC,CASSARKTSGSYEQYF
14,TRBJ1-2,many,TRBV7-8,-,TGTGCCAGCAGCTTAGGAGAGGGGCGGTATGGCTACACCTTC,CASSLGEGRYGYTF
15,TRBJ1-2,many,TRBV7-9,-,TGTGCCAGCAGCCCCATAACGGGGCCGGGCTATGGCTACACCTTC,CASSPITGPGYGYTF
14,TRBJ1-1,-,TRBV10-2,-,TGTGCCAGCAGTGACGACAGTTGGGAACGTGAAGCTTTCTTT,CASSDDSWEREAFF
15,TRBJ1-3,many,TRBV7-2,TRBD1,TGTGCCAGCACAAAAACGACAGGGCCAGGAAACACCATATATTTT,CASTKTTGPGNTIYF
15,TRBJ2-7,few,TRBV19,TRBD1,TGTGCCAGTAAGAACAGGGGTTCCTATGGCTACGAGCAGTACTTC,CASKNRGSYGYEQYF
16,TRBJ2-5,many,TRBV4-1,TRBD1,TGCGCCAGCAGCCAAGTTCAACAGGGGGTACAAGAGACCCAGTACTTC,CASSQVQQGVQETQYF
16,TRBJ1-6,few,TRBV11-2,-,TGTGCCAGCAGCTCGGGAGGGCGGGGAAATAATTCACCCCTCCACTTT,CASSSGGRGNNSPLHF
13,TRBJ1-5,many,TRBV20-1,-,TGCAGTGCTAGAGGGCAGGCTGGAAAGCCCCAGCATTTT,CSARGQAGKPQHF
13,TRBJ1-4,-,TRBV20-1,TRBD1,TGCAGTGCTAGGACCAGGGGGCGTGAAAAACTGTTTTTT,CSARTRGREKLFF
18,TRBJ2-2,-,TRBV6-6,TRBD2,TGTGCCAGCAGTTACATGCAGCGGGGGGGAGCGAACACCGGGGAGCTGTTTTTT,CASSYMQRGGANTGELFF